What follows are 29 T cell receptor beta chains derived from one specimen sequenced in a study of post-analysis software for immune sequencing data. Study conclusions and caveats: The five TRBV segments detected at higher frequency in patients than in controls included TRBV5-6, TRBV5-1 and TRBV20-1.

Libraries were made from TCR beta cDNA, and they carried unique molecular identifiers. From the PCR reads, TCRdb called clonotypes with MiXCR, one entry per CDR3 protein. Here the sample spans about 460,000 distinct CDR3 sequences, 45% being singletons. For these TCRs, the target antigens are not known. The sequenced material came from blood. The receptors come from a girl aged 10 to 17 with multiple sclerosis.

The chain couples TRBV27 to TRBJ2-5; no reliable D call. V gave up 2 bases and J gave up 7 bases, with 11 bases separating them. Germline V gives CDR1 MNHEY, CDR2 SMNVEV (reference sequence). The CDR3 consists of 13 residues. CDR3 sequence reads: CASSLSAVGTQYF. DNA of the CDR3: TGTGCCAGCAGTTTAAGCGCAGTAGGGACCCAGTACTTC.

In its sample, this clonotype was seen a few times. The rearrangement joins TRBV7-9 to TRBJ2-5; weak D call: TRBD2 (5 bases). The CDR3 totals 13 residues. Germline CDR1 and CDR2: SEHNR and FQNEAQ (reference sequence). V was shortened by 2 bases and J by 4 bases, with 8 bases between the two germline ends. The CDR3 loop reads CASSLPSRETQYF. CDR3 in DNA: TGTGCCAGCAGCTTACCTAGCAGAGAGACCCAGTACTTC.

Only a few counts were recorded for this clonotype. The chain joins TRBV24-1 to TRBJ2-1; no clear D gene. Germline V lookup: CDR1 KGHDR, CDR2 SFDVKD. This CDR3 is 12 amino acids long. V was pared by 1 base and J by 7 bases, with 4 bases between. The DNA of the CDR3 is TGTGCCACCAGTGATTTTGGGAATGAGCAGTTCTTC. As protein: CATSDFGNEQFF.

The rearrangement joins TRBV12-3 or TRBV12-4 to TRBJ2-5, with D unresolved. This CDR3 has 14 amino acids. Trimming shortened V by 2 bases and J by 5 bases, and 12 bases separated the two germline ends. CDR3 residues: CASSLSTLGETQYF. Here the CDR3 DNA reads TGTGCCAGCAGTTTAAGTACACTCGGGGAGACCCAGTACTTC.

This clonotype was seen only a few times. The chain combines TRBV10-3 with TRBJ2-5, with D possibly TRBD2 on 7 matching bases. Germline assignment: CDR1 ENHRY and CDR2 SYGVKD. V lost 4 bases, J lost 5 bases, and 14 bases lay in between. This CDR3 has 14 residues. In DNA, the CDR3 is TGTGCCATCAGTGCGGCCAGGGGAGGGGAGACCCAGTACTTC. Amino acids: CAISAARGGETQYF.

For this clonotype: Given a much more abundant clone one base away, this may be a read error. V usage is TRBV28 and J usage is TRBJ2-7; D is undetermined. The CDR3 consists of 12 residues. Germline V gives CDR1 MDHEN, CDR2 SYDVKM. Trimming stripped 0 bases from V and 3 bases from J, with 3 bases between. The CDR3 coding sequence is TGTGCCAGCAGTTTATGGGACTACGAGCAGTACTTC. Translation gives CASSLWDYEQYF.

This clonotype has a handful of counts. This sequence joins TRBV18 and TRBJ2-5; 8 bases agree with TRBD2. The V gene's germline CDR1 is KGHSH and CDR2 LQKENI. Losses at the gene ends were 5 bases for V and 2 bases for J; bases not matched to a gene: 7. The CDR3 totals 15 residues. CDR3 sequence: CASSSIVAGQETQYF. The CDR3 bases are TGTGCCAGCTCATCGATCGTAGCGGGACAAGAGACCCAGTACTTC.

This chain links TRBV5-1 with TRBJ1-1, with TRBD1 as a possible D gene (5 bases). V shed 5 bases and J shed 1 base, with 12 bases lying between them. CDR1 is SGHRS, CDR2 YFSETQ, per germline. CDR3 length equals 14 residues. CDR3 sequence reads: CASRGGTANTEAFF. The CDR3 nucleotides read TGCGCCAGCAGGGGGGGGACGGCGAACACTGAAGCTTTCTTT. The complete variable domain, with remaining parts taken from reference TRBV5-1 and TRBJ1-1, reads KAGVTQTPRYLIKTRGQQVTLSCSPISGHRSVSWYQQTPGQGLQFLFEYFSETQRNKGNFPGRFSGRQFSNSRSEMNVSTLELGDSALYLCASRGGTANTEAFFGQGTRLTVV.

This clonotype was seen many times. V is TRBV5-1 and J is TRBJ1-1; D is uncertain. V was cut by 0 bases and J by 5 bases, with 8 bases left in between. There are 13 residues in the CDR3. From germline, CDR1 is SGHRS and CDR2 YFSETQ. The chain's CDR3 is CASSLAGDTEAFF. For the CDR3, the DNA is TGCGCCAGCAGCTTGGCCGGGGATACTGAAGCTTTCTTT.

The rearrangement uses TRBV28 and TRBJ2-5, with 11 bases identical to TRBD2. Matching the DNA end better, TRBJ2-7 makes the J call doubtful. The CDR3 sequence is 15 residues long. The germline V gene has CDR1 MDHEN and CDR2 SYDVKM. The CDR3: CASSPIAGGPLEQYF. As DNA, the CDR3 is TGTGCCAGCAGCCCCATAGCGGGAGGGCCTCTCGAGCAGTACTTC.

A few counts support this clonotype. J is TRBJ2-1 and V is TRBV6-4; 7 bases fit TRBD1. Germline trimming cut 5 bases from V and 2 bases from J; bases unmatched to any gene: 6. The length of the CDR3 is 15 residues. Germline lookup yields CDR1 MRHNA and CDR2 SNTAGT. The chain's CDR3 is CASSLDRYTYNEQFF. CDR3 coding DNA: TGTGCCAGCAGTCTGGACAGGTACACCTACAATGAGCAGTTCTTC.

This clonotype appeared once. The rearrangement joins TRBV20-1 to TRBJ2-7; maybe TRBD1 (6 bases). In germline, CDR1 is DFQATT, CDR2 SNEGSKA (reference sequence). This CDR3 has 13 residues. Trimming stripped 3 bases from V and 2 bases from J, with 11 bases between. The CDR3 spells CSARGTPAYEQYF. DNA of the CDR3: TGCAGTGCTAGGGGGACACCTGCCTACGAGCAGTACTTC.

V gene TRBV28 combines with J gene TRBJ1-1; TRBD1 matches at 7 bases. V lost 10 bases and J lost 3; bases outside the gene matches: 8. The germline V gene has CDR1 MDHEN and CDR2 SYDVKM. The CDR3 sequence is 13 residues long. The CDR3 region has the DNA TGTGCCATCAAAGACAGGGAGGACACTGAAGCTTTCTTT. Encoded protein: CAIKDREDTEAFF. Variable domain in full (rest from reference TRBV28 and TRBJ1-1): DVKVTQSSRYLVKRTGEKVFLECVQDMDHENMFWYRQDPGLGLRLIYFSYDVKMKEKGDIPEGYSVSREKKERFSLILESASTNQTSMYLCAIKDREDTEAFFGQGTRLTVV.

The gene calls are TRBV27 and TRBJ2-6; TRBD2 matches 7 bases. V dropped 5 bases and J dropped 0; count of bases not matched to a gene: 10. CDR1 and CDR2 (germline): MNHEY, SMNVEV (reference sequence). CDR3 size: 18 residues. The CDR3 is CASSPAPGTNSGANVLTF. CDR3 DNA sequence: TGTGCCAGCAGTCCCGCTCCCGGGACTAACTCTGGGGCCAACGTCCTGACTTTC.

J is TRBJ2-1 and V is TRBV19, with TRBD1 matching over 11 bases. Trimming cost V 5 bases and J 1 base; bases outside gene matches: 4. The CDR3 length is 16 residues. Looked up from germline, CDR1 is LNHDA and CDR2 is SQIVND (reference sequence). In DNA form, the CDR3 reads TGTGCCAGTAGTCCGGGACAGGGGGGGTCCTACAATGAGCAGTTCTTC. It is translated as CASSPGQGGSYNEQFF.

This rearrangement joins TRBV6-5 to TRBJ1-4, with 8 bases that match TRBD1. CDR3 length: 14 residues. Trimming took 6 bases from V and 8 from J; bases not matched to a gene: 8. Germline CDR1 and CDR2: MNHEY and SVGAGI. Written as DNA, the CDR3 is TGTGCCAGCAGCCCCAGACAGGGGAAAGAAAAACTGTTTTTT. As protein: CASSPRQGKEKLFF.

This clonotype was seen a few times. The V call is TRBV20-1, the J call TRBJ1-1, with 7 bases aligning to TRBD1. This CDR3 is built from 13 residues. Germline CDR1 reads DFQATT; CDR2 reads SNEGSKA (reference sequence). J lost 7 bases, V lost 6 bases, and 11 bases had no gene match. The DNA for the CDR3 is TGCAGTGCCGCCGCAGGGGGGAACGGTGAAGCTTTCTTT. It specifies CSAAAGGNGEAFF.

CDR3 nucleotide sequence: TGTGCCAGCAGCGTGGGGCTGCGTGACTATGGCTACACCTTC. It codes for CASSVGLRDYGYTF. The chain carries TRBV9 and TRBJ1-2; D might be TRBD1 (5 bases). CDR3 length: 14 residues. V gave up 2 bases and J gave up 3 bases, with 11 bases separating them. Looked up from germline, CDR1 is SGDLS and CDR2 is YYNGEE. Combining the CDR3 with reference TRBV9 and TRBJ1-2 gives the whole variable domain DSGVTQTPKHLITATGQRVTLRCSPRSGDLSVYWYQQSLDQGLQFLIQYYNGEERAKGNILERFSAQQFPDLHSELNLSSLELGDSALYFCASSVGLRDYGYTFGSGTRLTVV.

This clonotype appeared many times. This chain links TRBV7-2 with TRBJ2-4, with D possibly matching TRBD1 (6 bases). Trimming shortened V by 0 bases and J by 9 bases, and 9 bases separated the two germline ends. CDR1 and CDR2 (germline): SGHTA, FQGNSA. The CDR3 runs 13 residues. This chain's CDR3 is CASSLAQGGIQYF. The CDR3 bases are TGTGCCAGCAGCTTAGCCCAAGGGGGCATTCAGTACTTC.

This clonotype was picked up a small number of times. This chain uses TRBV20-1 with TRBJ2-7, with D possibly TRBD2 on 6 matching bases. The CDR3 totals 14 residues. CDR1 is DFQATT and CDR2 is SNEGSKA in the germline V gene (reference sequence). V lost 6 bases to trimming and J lost 5 bases, with 20 bases between them. The CDR3 DNA is TGCAGTGCGGGGGGTTTCGCAGGTGGCGACGAGCAGTACTTC. It encodes CSAGGFAGGDEQYF.

This clonotype was counted only a few times. The chain has TRBV7-2 and TRBJ2-5; perhaps TRBD1 as D (5 bases). The CDR3 extends over 16 amino acids. V lost 0 bases, J lost 0 bases, and 11 bases lay in between. Looked up from germline, CDR1 is SGHTA and CDR2 is FQGNSA. The CDR3 DNA is TGTGCCAGCAGCTTAGCGCCGGTAGGGGACCAAGAGACCCAGTACTTC. It yields the protein CASSLAPVGDQETQYF. Full variable domain (outside the CDR3, taken from reference TRBV7-2 and TRBJ2-5): GAGVSQSPSNKVTEKGKDVELRCDPISGHTALYWYRQSLGQGLEFLIYFQGNSAPDKSGLPSDRFSAERTGGSVSTLTIQRTQQEDSAVYLCASSLAPVGDQETQYFGPGTRLLVL.

The rearrangement links TRBV6-1 to TRBJ2-3; 8 bases fit TRBD2. Germline V lookup: CDR1 MNHNS, CDR2 SASEGT. V shed 4 bases, J shed 3 bases, and the junction held 3 bases outside the gene matches. The CDR3 sequence is 14 residues long. CDR3 loop: CASSGKRETDTQYF. DNA of the CDR3: TGTGCCAGCAGTGGAAAGCGGGAGACAGATACGCAGTATTTT.

The chain couples TRBV28 to TRBJ2-1; 12 bases fit TRBD2. V lost 8 bases and J lost 9; bases outside the gene matches: 8. Germline CDR1 reads MDHEN; CDR2 reads SYDVKM. The length of the CDR3 is 14 residues. This chain's CDR3 is CASPPSGRAGEQFF. DNA of the CDR3: TGTGCCAGCCCTCCTAGCGGGAGGGCTGGTGAGCAGTTCTTC.

The chain couples TRBV7-9 to TRBJ2-1, with 10 bases aligning to TRBD2. Losses at the gene ends were 4 bases for V and 3 bases for J; bases not matched to a gene: 6. The length of the CDR3 is 16 residues. Germline lookup yields CDR1 SEHNR and CDR2 FQNEAQ (reference sequence). The CDR3: CASSSPTSGLYNEQFF. The DNA of the CDR3 is TGTGCCAGCAGCTCGCCGACTAGCGGGCTCTACAATGAGCAGTTCTTC.

V gene TRBV9 combines with J gene TRBJ2-1, with 8 bases fitting TRBD2. Trimming took 3 bases from V and 6 from J; bases not matched to a gene: 14. The CDR3 is made up of 17 amino acids. Looked up from germline, CDR1 is SGDLS and CDR2 is YYNGEE. CDR3 coding DNA: TGTGCCAGCAGCGGAGTATCGCTAGCGGGCTTTTGCAATGAGCAGTTCTTC. This translates into CASSGVSLAGFCNEQFF.

The chain employs TRBV13 and TRBJ1-2; a possible D gene is TRBD1 (5 bases). V was pared by 5 bases and J by 2 bases, with 21 bases between. The CDR3 extends over 17 amino acids. In germline, CDR1 is PRHDT, CDR2 FYEKMQ (reference sequence). CDR3 DNA sequence: TGTGCCAGCAGCCCCTCGCCACGAAGGCACAGGAACTATGGCTACACCTTC. It yields the protein CASSPSPRRHRNYGYTF.

The genes are TRBV28 and TRBJ2-7, with 8 bases identical to TRBD1. CDR3 length: 16 amino acids. From germline, CDR1 is MDHEN and CDR2 SYDVKM. V dropped 2 bases and J dropped 3; count of bases not matched to a gene: 9. The CDR3 reads CASSLTPGQAYYEQYF. The CDR3 region has the DNA TGTGCCAGCAGTTTAACCCCGGGACAGGCGTACTACGAGCAGTACTTC.

With respect to this clonotype: This clone may be a read error of a much larger clone one base away. This chain connects TRBV5-1 to TRBJ2-3; 10 bases match TRBD2. This CDR3 region has 15 residues. Germline assignment: CDR1 SGHRS and CDR2 YFSETQ. CDR3 region: CASSSGLADTDAQYF. CDR3 DNA: TGCGCCAGCAGCTCCGGACTAGCGGACACAGATGCGCAGTATTTT.

The chain's CDR3 is CATSDPTGRSYEQFF. The CDR3 DNA reads as TGTGCCACCAGTGATCCGACAGGTCGGAGCTATGAGCAGTTCTTC. The chain recombines TRBV24-1 with TRBJ2-1; possibly TRBD1 for D (6 bases). This CDR3 contains 15 residues. Germline V gives CDR1 KGHDR, CDR2 SFDVKD. Trimming cost V 3 bases and J 8 bases, with 16 bases left between them.